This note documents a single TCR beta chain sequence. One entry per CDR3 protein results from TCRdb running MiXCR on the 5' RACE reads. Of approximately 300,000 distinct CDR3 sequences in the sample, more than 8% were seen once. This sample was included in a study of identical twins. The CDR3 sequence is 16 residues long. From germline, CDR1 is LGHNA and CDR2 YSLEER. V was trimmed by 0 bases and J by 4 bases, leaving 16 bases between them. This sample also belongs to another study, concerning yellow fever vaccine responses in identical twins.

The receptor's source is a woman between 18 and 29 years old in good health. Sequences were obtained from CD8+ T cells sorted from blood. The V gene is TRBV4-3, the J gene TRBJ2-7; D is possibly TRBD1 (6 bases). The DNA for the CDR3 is TGCGCCAGCAGCCAAGAACGGATAGGGACAAATTACGAGCAGTACTTC. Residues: CASSQERIGTNYEQYF.